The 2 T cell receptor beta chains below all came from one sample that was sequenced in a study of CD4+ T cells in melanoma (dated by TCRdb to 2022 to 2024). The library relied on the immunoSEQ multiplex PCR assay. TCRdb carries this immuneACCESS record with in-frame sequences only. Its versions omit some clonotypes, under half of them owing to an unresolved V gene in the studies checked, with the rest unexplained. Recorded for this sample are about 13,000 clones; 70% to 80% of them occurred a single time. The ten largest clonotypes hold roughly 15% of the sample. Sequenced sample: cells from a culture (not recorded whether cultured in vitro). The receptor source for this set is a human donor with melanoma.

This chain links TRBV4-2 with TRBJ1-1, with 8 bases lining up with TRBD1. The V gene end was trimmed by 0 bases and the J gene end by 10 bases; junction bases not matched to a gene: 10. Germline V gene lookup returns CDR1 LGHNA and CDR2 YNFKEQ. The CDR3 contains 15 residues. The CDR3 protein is CASSQDLGQGSRAFF. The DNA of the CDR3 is TGTGCCAGCAGCCAAGATCTCGGACAGGGCAGTAGAGCTTTCTTT.

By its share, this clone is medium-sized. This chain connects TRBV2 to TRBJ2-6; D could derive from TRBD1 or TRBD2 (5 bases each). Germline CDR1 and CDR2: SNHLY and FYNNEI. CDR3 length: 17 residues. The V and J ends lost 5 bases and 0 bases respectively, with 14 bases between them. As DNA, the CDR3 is TGTGCCAGCAGTTACATGGGACCCAGCTCTGGGGCCAACGTCCTGACTTTC. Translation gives CASSYMGPSSGANVLTF.